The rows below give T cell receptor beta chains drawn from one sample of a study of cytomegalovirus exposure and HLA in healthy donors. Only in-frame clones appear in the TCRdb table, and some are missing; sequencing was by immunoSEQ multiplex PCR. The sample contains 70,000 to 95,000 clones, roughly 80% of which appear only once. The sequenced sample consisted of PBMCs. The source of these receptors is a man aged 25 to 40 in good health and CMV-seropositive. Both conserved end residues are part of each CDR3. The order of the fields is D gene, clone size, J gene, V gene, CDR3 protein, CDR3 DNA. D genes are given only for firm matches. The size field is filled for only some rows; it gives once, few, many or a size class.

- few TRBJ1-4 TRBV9 CASSVEDGGGGNEKLFF TGTGCCAGCAGCGTAGAGGACGGGGGCGGGGGTAATGAAAAACTGTTTTTT
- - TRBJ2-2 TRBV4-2 CASSQPPGTGNTGELFF TGTGCCAGCAGCCAACCGCCCGGGACTGGAAACACCGGGGAGCTGTTTTTT
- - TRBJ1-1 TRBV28 CASSDPGGTEAFF TGTGCCAGCAGTGACCCGGGGGGGACTGAAGCTTTCTTT
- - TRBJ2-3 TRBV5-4 CASSGRGDTQYF TGTGCCAGCAGCGGAAGGGGGGATACGCAGTATTTT
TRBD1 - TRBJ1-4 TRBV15 CATQGRRQGLQEKLFF TGTGCCACCCAAGGGCGTCGACAGGGGTTGCAAGAAAAACTGTTTTTT
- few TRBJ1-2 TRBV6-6 CASLGQIDYGYTF TGTGCCTCTCTGGGCCAAATCGACTATGGCTACACCTTC
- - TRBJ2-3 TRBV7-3 CASSLTAVGTQYF TGTGCCAGCAGCTTAACAGCGGTCGGTACGCAGTATTTT
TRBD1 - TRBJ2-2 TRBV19 CASSAGQGVGTGELFF TGTGCCAGTAGTGCAGGACAGGGCGTGGGCACCGGGGAGCTGTTTTTT
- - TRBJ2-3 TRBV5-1 CASSYGGSSTDTQYF TGCGCCAGCAGCTACGGGGGATCTAGCACAGATACGCAGTATTTT
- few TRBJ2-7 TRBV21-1 CASCKTLGYEQYF TGTGCCAGCTGTAAAACCCTCGGTTACGAGCAGTACTTC
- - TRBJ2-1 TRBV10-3 CAISESEHTYNEQFF TGTGCCATCAGTGAGTCGGAGCACACCTACAATGAGCAGTTCTTC
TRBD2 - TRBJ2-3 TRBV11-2 CASSTRRGGGVTDTQYF TGTGCCAGCAGCACCCGAAGGGGCGGGGGGGTCACAGATACGCAGTATTTT
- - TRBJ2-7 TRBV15 CATSRDLRGLYEQYF TGTGCCACCAGCAGAGATTTGCGGGGGCTCTACGAGCAGTACTTC
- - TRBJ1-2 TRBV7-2 CASSLAEGPNYGYTF TGTGCCAGCAGCTTAGCTGAGGGTCCTAACTATGGCTACACCTTC
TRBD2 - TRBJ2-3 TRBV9 CASSRWDFSAGTDTQYF TGTGCCAGCAGCCGTTGGGACTTCTCAGCGGGGACAGATACGCAGTATTTT
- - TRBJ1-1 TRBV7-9 CSSSLEQGSDTEAFF TGTTCCAGCAGCTTAGAACAGGGATCGGACACTGAAGCTTTCTTT
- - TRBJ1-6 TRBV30 CAWSTGLSPLHF TGTGCCTGGAGTACAGGGCTTTCACCCCTCCACTTT
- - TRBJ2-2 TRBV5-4 CASSFEQGSAGELFF TGTGCCAGCAGCTTTGAGCAGGGCTCGGCCGGGGAGCTGTTTTTT
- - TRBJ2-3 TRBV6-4 CASSDSDSYTDTQYF TGTGCCAGCAGTGACTCTGACTCATACACAGATACGCAGTATTTT
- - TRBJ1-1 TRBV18 CATSRDPGTEAFF TGTGCCACTTCAAGGGATCCGGGGACTGAAGCTTTCTTT
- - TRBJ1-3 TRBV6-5 CASSYSVREDTIYF TGTGCCAGCAGTTACTCCGTCAGGGAGGACACCATATATTTT
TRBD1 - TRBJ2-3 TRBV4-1 CASSPRTGSTDTQYF TGCGCCAGCAGCCCACGGACAGGGAGCACAGATACGCAGTATTTT
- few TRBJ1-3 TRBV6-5 CASSYFAGNTIYF TGTGCCAGCAGTTACTTCGCTGGAAACACCATATATTTT
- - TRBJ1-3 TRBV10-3 CANGGGPVSGNTIYF TGTGCCAACGGGGGGGGGCCCGTCTCTGGAAACACCATATATTTT
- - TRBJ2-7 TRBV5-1 CASSGPGLPAYEQYF TGCGCCAGCAGCGGACCAGGACTACCCGCCTACGAGCAGTACTTC
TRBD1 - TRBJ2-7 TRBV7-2 CASSRTGAEQYF TGTGCCAGCAGCCGGACAGGGGCCGAGCAGTACTTC
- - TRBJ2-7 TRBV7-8 CASEGGDSYEQYF TGTGCCAGCGAAGGCGGCGACTCCTACGAGCAGTACTTC
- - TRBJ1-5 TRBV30 CAWDRQGNQPQHF TGTGCCTGGGACCGACAGGGCAATCAGCCCCAGCATTTT